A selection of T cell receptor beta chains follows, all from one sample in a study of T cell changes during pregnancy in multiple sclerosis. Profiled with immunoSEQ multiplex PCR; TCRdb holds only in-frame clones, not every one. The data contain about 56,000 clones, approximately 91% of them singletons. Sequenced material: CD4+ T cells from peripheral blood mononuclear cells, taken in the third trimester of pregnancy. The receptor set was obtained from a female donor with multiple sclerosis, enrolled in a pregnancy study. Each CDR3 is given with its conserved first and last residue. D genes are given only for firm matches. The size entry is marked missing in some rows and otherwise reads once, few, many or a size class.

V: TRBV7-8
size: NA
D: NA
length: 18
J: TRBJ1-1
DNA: TGTGCCAGCAGCTTAAATCCCGACAGCCTACTTGGAGACACTGAAGCTTTCTTT
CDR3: CASSLNPDSLLGDTEAFF

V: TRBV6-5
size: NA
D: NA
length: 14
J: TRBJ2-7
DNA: TGTGCCAGCAGCCCCAGGGGCTCCTCCTACGAGCAGTACTTC
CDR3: CASSPRGSSYEQYF

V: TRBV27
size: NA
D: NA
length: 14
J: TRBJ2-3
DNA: TGTGCCAGCAGCTCCCGAGTATTTACAGATACGCAGTATTTT
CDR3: CASSSRVFTDTQYF

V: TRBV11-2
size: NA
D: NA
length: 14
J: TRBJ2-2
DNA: TGTGCCAGCAGCTCGTTAAGGGGGACCGGGGAGCTGTTTTTT
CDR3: CASSSLRGTGELFF

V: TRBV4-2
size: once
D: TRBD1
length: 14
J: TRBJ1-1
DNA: TGTGCCAGCAGCGGGGACAGGGAGAACACTGAAGCTTTCTTT
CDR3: CASSGDRENTEAFF

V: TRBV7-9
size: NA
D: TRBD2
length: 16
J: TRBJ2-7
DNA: TGTGCCAGCAGCTTTACGGGACTACCAAACTTGGGGGAGCAGTACTTC
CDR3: CASSFTGLPNLGEQYF

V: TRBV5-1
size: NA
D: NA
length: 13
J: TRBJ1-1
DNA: TGCGCCAGCAGCTTAGTACCGGGCACTGAAGCTTTCTTT
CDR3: CASSLVPGTEAFF

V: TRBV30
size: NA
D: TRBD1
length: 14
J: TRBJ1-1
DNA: TGTGCCTGGAGTTTCGGGACAGGGAACACTGAAGCTTTCTTT
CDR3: CAWSFGTGNTEAFF

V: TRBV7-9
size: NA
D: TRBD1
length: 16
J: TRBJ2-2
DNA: TGTGCCAGCATCAGAGGGGGGACAGGGAACACCGGGGAGCTGTTTTTT
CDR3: CASIRGGTGNTGELFF

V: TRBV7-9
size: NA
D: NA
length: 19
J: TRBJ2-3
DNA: TGTGCCAGCAGCTTAGAGAGAGGGTTCAAGCCTGTAAACACAGATACGCAGTATTTT
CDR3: CASSLERGFKPVNTDTQYF

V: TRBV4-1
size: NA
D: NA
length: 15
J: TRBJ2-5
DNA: TGCGCCAGCAGCCCCTCCGCCGGGACAATGGAGACCCAGTACTTC
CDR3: CASSPSAGTMETQYF

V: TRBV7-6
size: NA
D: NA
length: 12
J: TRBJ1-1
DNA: TGTGCCAGCAGCTTGTCTGACACTGAAGCTTTCTTT
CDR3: CASSLSDTEAFF

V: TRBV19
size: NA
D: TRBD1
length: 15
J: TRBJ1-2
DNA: TGTGCCAGTAGTACCCCCGGGACAGGGAACTATGGCTACACCTTC
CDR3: CASSTPGTGNYGYTF

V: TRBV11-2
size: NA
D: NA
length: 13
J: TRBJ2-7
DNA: TGTGCCAGCAGCTTGTCAGGATCGTACGAGCAGTACTTC
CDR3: CASSLSGSYEQYF

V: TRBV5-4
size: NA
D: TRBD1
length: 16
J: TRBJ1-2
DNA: TGTGCCAGCAGCCGGGGTTGGGACAGGGAGGGCTATGGCTACACCTTC
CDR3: CASSRGWDREGYGYTF

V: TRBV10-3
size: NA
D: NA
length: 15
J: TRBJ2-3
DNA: TGTGCCATCAGTTCGAGCGGGCTAAGCACAGATACGCAGTATTTT
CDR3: CAISSSGLSTDTQYF

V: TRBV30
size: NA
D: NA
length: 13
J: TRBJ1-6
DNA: TGTGCCTGGAGGCCGCGCGTGGGAGCACCCCTCCACTTT
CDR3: CAWRPRVGAPLHF

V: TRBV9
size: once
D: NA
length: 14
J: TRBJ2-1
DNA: TGTGCCAGCAGCGTGGGGCGGGGAGTTAATGAGCAGTTCTTC
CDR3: CASSVGRGVNEQFF

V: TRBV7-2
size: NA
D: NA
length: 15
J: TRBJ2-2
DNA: TGTGCCAGCAGCCGAGGGGGGGCTAACACCGGGGAGCTGTTTTTT
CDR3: CASSRGGANTGELFF

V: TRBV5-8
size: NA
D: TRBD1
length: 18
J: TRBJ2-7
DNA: TGTGCCAGCAGCTTGGCCGTGGCCGAAACAGGGGCGGCCTACGAGCAGTACTTC
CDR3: CASSLAVAETGAAYEQYF

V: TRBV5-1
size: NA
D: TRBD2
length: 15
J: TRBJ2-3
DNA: TGCGCCAGCAGCATAGCGGGGGGGTTAACAGATACGCAGTATTTT
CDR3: CASSIAGGLTDTQYF

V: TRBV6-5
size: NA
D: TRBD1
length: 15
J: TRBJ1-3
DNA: TGTGCCAGCACCCCGACAGGGGACCCTGGAAACACCATATATTTT
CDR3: CASTPTGDPGNTIYF

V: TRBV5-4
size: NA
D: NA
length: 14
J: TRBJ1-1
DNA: TGTGCCAGCAGCTTGGGTCGGGGGAACACTGAAGCTTTCTTT
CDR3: CASSLGRGNTEAFF

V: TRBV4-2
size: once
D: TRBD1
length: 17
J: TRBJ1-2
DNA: TGTGCCAGCAGCCAAGATCGAGGCGGGACAGGGCGGGTTGGCTACACCTTC
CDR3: CASSQDRGGTGRVGYTF

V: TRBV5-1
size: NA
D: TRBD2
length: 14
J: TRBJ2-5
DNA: TGCGCCAGCAGCTTGGGGACTAGGCAAGAGACCCAGTACTTC
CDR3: CASSLGTRQETQYF

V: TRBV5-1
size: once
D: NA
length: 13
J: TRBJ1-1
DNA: TGCGCCAGCAGCTTTGGCCCGAGGACTGAAGCTTTCTTT
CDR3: CASSFGPRTEAFF

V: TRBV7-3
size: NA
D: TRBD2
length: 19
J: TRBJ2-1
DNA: TGTGCCAGCAGCCTACTGGCCTGGAGCGGGGGGGCCGGGTTTAATGAGCAGTTCTTC
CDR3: CASSLLAWSGGAGFNEQFF

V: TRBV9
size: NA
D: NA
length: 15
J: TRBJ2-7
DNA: TGTGCCAGCAGCGTAGATGCAGGAATGAAGTACGAGCAGTACTTC
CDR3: CASSVDAGMKYEQYF

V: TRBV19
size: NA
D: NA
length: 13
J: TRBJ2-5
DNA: TGTGCCAGTAGTAGGACCCCGGGGGAGACCCAGTACTTC
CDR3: CASSRTPGETQYF

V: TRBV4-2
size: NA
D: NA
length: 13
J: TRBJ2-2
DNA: TGTGCCAGCAGCCCGCCCGGGACCGGGGAGCTGTTTTTT
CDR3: CASSPPGTGELFF

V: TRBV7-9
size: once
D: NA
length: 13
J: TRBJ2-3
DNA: TGTGCCAGCAGCCTCGTCGGGTCAGATACGCAGTATTTT
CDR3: CASSLVGSDTQYF

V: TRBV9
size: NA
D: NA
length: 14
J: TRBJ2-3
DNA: TGTGCCAGCAGCGTAGCGGGGTCGGTCTATACGCAGTATTTT
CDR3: CASSVAGSVYTQYF

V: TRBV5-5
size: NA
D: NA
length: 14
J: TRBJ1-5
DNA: TGTGCCAGCAGCTTGGCCGGTGGCAATCAGCCCCAGCATTTT
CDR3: CASSLAGGNQPQHF

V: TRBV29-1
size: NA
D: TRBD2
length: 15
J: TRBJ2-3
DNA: TGCAGCGTTGCCGGAGCGGGGCGTAGCACAGATACGCAGTATTTT
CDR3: CSVAGAGRSTDTQYF

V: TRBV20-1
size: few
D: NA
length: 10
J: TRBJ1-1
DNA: TGCAGTGCCCACTTCACTGAAGCTTTCTTT
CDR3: CSAHFTEAFF

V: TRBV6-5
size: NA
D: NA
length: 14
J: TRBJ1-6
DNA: TGTGCCAAACAAAGGAGACAGGAGAGCTCACCCCTCCACTTT
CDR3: CAKQRRQESSPLHF

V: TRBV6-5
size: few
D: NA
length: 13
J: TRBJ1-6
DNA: TGTGCCACGTCCCCTCCGGGAAATTCACCCCTCCACTTT
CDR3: CATSPPGNSPLHF

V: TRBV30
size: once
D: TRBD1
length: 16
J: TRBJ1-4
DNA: TGTGCCTGGAGTGTTGGGTCAGGGACAGAAAATGAAAAACTGTTTTTT
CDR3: CAWSVGSGTENEKLFF

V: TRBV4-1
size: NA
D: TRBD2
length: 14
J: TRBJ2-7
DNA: TGCGCCAGCAGCCAAGATAGACTGGGGGGGGAGCAGTACTTC
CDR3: CASSQDRLGGEQYF

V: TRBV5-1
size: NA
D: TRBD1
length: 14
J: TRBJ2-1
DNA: TGCGCCAGCAGTTCGTCGACAGGGAACAATGAGCAGTTCTTC
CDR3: CASSSSTGNNEQFF

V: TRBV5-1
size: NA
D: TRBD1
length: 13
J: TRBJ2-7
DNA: TGCGCCAGCAGCAACGGACAGGGCTACGAGCAGTACTTC
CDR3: CASSNGQGYEQYF

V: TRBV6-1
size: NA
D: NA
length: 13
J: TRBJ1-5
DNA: TGTGCCAGCAGCCCCGAGGGGGACCAGCCCCAGCATTTT
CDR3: CASSPEGDQPQHF

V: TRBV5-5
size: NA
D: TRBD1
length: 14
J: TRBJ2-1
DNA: TGTGCCAGCAGCAATTACAGGGGCAGGGATGAGCAGTTCTTC
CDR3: CASSNYRGRDEQFF

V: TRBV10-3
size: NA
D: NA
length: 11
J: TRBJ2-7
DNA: TGTGCCATCAGCAAAACCTACGAGCAGTACTTC
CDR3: CAISKTYEQYF

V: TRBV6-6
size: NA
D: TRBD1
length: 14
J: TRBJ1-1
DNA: TGTGCCAGCAGATCGGGACAGGCAAACACTGAAGCTTTCTTT
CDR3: CASRSGQANTEAFF

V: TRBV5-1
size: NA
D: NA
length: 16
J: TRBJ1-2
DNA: TGCGCCAGCAGCTCAACCCCTGGCGGGTCGGGCTATGGCTACACCTTC
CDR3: CASSSTPGGSGYGYTF

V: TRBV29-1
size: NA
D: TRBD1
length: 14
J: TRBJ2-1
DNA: TGCAGCGTTGTGAATAGGGGGCATTACGATGAGCAGTTCTTC
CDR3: CSVVNRGHYDEQFF

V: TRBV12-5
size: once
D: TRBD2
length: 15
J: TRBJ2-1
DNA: TGTGCTAGTGTTCATAGCGGGGGGGCCGGATCTAGGGAGTTCTTC
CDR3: CASVHSGGAGSREFF

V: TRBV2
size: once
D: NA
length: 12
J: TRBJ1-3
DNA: TGTGCCAGCATATCAGCTGGAAACACCATATATTTT
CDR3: CASISAGNTIYF

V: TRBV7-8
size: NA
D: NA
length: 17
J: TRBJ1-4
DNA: TGTGCCAGCTCCCCTCGAGGGTCCTTTGCAACTAATGAAAAACTGTTTTTT
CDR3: CASSPRGSFATNEKLFF